The present T cell receptor beta chain was sequenced within a study of beta chain features in type 1 diabetes. Study-level information: Examined across all samples were some 110,000,000 sorted cells. Study-wide results and caveats: Researchers caution that PCR might favor shorter templates, equally among patients and controls. Cells with high TCR expression could be over-represented by cDNA sequencing.

This CDR3 spans 15 amino acids. Germline CDR1 and CDR2: SGHTA and FQGTGA. V gave up 5 bases and J gave up 9 bases; unmatched junction bases: 9. Expressed TCRB transcripts were sequenced after all isolated RNA was converted to cDNA. The table came from immunoSEQ multiplex PCR; TCRdb's copy has only in-frame clones and leaves some out. The data hold about 220,000 clones, with approximately 10% observed a single time. As regards this clone: Its target is unknown.

Sorting produced populations that all topped 95% purity. The clonotype was recovered from a man between 18 and 29 years old in good health. The chain recombines TRBV7-3 with TRBJ2-1; 11 bases map to TRBD2. Sequencing used central memory CD4+ T cells from blood. The CDR3 coding sequence is TGTGCCAGCAGCCCAAGACTAGCGGGACTAGGTGAGCAGTTCTTC. Its protein is CASSPRLAGLGEQFF.